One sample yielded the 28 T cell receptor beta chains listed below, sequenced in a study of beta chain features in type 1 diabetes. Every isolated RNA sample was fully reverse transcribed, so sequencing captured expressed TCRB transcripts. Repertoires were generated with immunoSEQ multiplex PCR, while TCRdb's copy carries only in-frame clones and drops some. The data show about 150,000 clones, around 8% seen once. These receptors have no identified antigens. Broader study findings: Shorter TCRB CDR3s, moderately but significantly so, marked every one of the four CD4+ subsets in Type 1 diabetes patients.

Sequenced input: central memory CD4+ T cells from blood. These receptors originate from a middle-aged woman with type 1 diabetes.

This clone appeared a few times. The CDR3 sequence is CASSLSLQKYF. CDR3 sequence (DNA): TGTGCCAGCAGCTTATCGCTCCAGAAGTACTTC. The chain recombines TRBV7-2 with TRBJ2-7; D is ambiguous. Germline V gives CDR1 SGHTA, CDR2 FQGNSA. The CDR3 extends over 11 amino acids. Trimming removed 2 bases at V and 11 bases at J, with 10 bases between. Full variable domain (rest looked up from reference TRBV7-2 and TRBJ2-7): GAGVSQSPSNKVTEKGKDVELRCDPISGHTALYWYRQSLGQGLEFLIYFQGNSAPDKSGLPSDRFSAERTGGSVSTLTIQRTQQEDSAVYLCASSLSLQKYFGPGTRLTVT.

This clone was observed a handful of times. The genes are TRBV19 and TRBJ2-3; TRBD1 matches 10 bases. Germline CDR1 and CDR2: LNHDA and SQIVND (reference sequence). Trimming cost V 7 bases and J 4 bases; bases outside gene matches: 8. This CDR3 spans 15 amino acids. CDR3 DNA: TGTGCCAGTAACGACAGGGGGCGAGGGGCAGATACGCAGTATTTT. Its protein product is CASNDRGRGADTQYF.

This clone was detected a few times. The CDR3 bases are TGTGCCTGGAGCGGTGGAGCTCGCGCAGCTCAGCCCCAGCATTTT. Translated: CAWSGGARAAQPQHF. J is TRBJ1-5 and V is TRBV30; D is unclear. The CDR3 has 15 residues. CDR1 and CDR2 from the germline V gene are GTSNPN and SVGIG (reference sequence). With 3 bases removed from V and 6 bases from J, the gap between germline ends came to 18 bases.

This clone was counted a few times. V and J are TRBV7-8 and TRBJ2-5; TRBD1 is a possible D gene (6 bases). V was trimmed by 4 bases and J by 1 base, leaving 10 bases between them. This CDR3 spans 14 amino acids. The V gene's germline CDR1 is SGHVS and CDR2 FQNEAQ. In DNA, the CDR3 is TGTGCCAGCAGCTCGGACAGCCCCCAAGAGACCCAGTACTTC. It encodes CASSSDSPQETQYF.

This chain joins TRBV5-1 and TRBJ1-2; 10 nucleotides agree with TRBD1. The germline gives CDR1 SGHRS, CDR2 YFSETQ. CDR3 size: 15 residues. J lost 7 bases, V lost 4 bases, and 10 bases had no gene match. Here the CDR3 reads CASSATSGQGIGYTF. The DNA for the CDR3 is TGCGCCAGCAGCGCCACTTCGGGACAGGGGATTGGCTACACCTTC.

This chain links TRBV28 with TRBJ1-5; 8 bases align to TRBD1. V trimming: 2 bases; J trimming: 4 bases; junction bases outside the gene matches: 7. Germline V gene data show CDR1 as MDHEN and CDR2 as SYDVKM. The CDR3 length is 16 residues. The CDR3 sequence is CASSLLRTGRNQPQHF. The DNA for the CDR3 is TGTGCCAGCAGTTTACTGAGGACAGGGCGAAATCAGCCCCAGCATTTT.

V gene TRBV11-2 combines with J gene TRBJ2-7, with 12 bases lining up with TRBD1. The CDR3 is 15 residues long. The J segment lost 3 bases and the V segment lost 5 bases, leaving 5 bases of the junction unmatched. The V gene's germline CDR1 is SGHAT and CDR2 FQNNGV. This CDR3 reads CASSIGTGGGYEQYF. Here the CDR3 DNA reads TGTGCCAGCAGCATAGGGACAGGGGGCGGCTACGAGCAGTACTTC.

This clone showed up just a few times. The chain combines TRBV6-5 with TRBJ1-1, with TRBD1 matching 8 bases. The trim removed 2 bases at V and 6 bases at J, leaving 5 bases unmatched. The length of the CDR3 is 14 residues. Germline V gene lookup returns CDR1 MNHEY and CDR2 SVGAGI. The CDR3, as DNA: TGTGCCAGCAGTTACGGCGGACAGGGAGCTGAAGCTTTCTTT. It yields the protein CASSYGGQGAEAFF.

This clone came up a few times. CDR3 loop: CASSLTGGETQYF. CDR3 coding DNA: TGCGCCAGCAGCTTGACAGGGGGCGAGACCCAGTACTTC. The V call is TRBV5-1, the J call TRBJ2-5, with 9 nucleotides matching TRBD1. The CDR3 extends over 13 amino acids. The J segment lost 5 bases and the V segment lost 1 base, leaving 0 bases of the junction unmatched. In germline, CDR1 is SGHRS, CDR2 YFSETQ.

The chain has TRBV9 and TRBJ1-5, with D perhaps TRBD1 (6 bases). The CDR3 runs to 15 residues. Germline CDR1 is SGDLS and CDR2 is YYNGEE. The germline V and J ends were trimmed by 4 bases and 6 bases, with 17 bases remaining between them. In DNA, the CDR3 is TGTGCCAGCAGCCTGGCGGGGGGGGCTAGTCAGCCCCAGCATTTT. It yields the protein CASSLAGGASQPQHF.

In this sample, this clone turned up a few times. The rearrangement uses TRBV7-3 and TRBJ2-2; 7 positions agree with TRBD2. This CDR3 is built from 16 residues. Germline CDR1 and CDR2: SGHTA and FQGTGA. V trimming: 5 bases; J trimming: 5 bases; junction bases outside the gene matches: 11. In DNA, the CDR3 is TGTGCCAGCAGCCAGTCTCTCCGGGGAGGGACCGGGGAGCTGTTTTTT. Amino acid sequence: CASSQSLRGGTGELFF.

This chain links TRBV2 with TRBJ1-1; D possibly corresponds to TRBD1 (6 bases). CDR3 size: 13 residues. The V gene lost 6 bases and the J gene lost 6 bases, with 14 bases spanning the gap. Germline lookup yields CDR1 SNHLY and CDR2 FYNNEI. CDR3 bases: TGTGCCAGCAGACAGGGACATAGCGCTGAAGCTTTCTTT. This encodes CASRQGHSAEAFF.

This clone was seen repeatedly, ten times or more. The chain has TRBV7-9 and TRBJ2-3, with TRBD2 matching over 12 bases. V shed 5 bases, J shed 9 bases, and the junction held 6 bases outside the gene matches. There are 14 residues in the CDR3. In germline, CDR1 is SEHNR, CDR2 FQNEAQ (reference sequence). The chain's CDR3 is CASSLQTSGRTQYF. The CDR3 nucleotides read TGTGCCAGCAGCCTACAGACTAGCGGGAGAACGCAGTATTTT.

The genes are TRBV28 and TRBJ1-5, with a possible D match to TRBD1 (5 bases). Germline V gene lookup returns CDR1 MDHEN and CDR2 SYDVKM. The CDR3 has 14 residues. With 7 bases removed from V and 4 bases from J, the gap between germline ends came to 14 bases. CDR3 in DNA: TGTGCCAGCACACCTTTCACAGGTAATCAGCCCCAGCATTTT. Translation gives CASTPFTGNQPQHF.

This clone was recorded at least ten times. The CDR3 DNA reads TGTGCCAGCAGCGACGACTTATCCTACAATGAGCAGTTCTTC. This codes for CASSDDLSYNEQFF. J is TRBJ2-1 and V is TRBV7-9, with no clear D. Germline CDR1 is SEHNR and CDR2 is FQNEAQ (reference sequence). Trimming took 5 bases from V and 1 from J, leaving 9 bases between them. The CDR3 sequence is 14 residues long.

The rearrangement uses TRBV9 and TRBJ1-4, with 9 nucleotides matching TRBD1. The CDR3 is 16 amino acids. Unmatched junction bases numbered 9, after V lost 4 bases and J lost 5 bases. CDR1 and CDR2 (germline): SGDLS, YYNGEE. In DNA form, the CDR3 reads TGTGCCAGCAGCACCCGAGAAGGGACAGGGAATGAAAAACTGTTTTTT. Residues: CASSTREGTGNEKLFF.

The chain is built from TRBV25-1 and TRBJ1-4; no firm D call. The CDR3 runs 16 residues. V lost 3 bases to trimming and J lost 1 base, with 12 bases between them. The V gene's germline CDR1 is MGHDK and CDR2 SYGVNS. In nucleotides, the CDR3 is TGTGCCAGCAGTGATACCGGGATAATAACTAATGAAAAACTGTTTTTT. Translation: CASSDTGIITNEKLFF.

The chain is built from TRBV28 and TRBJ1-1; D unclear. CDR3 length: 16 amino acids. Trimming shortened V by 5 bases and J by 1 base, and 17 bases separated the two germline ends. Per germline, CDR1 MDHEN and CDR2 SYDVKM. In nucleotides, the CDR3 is TGTGCCAGCAGTCGCCGCGGGGTCCTTTCGAACACTGAAGCTTTCTTT. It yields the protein CASSRRGVLSNTEAFF.

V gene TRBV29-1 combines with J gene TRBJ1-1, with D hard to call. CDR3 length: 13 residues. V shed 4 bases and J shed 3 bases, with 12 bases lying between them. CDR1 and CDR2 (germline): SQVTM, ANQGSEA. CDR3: CSVVSVGDTEAFF. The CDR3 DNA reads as TGCAGCGTTGTTTCGGTCGGAGACACTGAAGCTTTCTTT.

CDR3 coding DNA: TGTGCCAGTAGTACGACAGGGGGATGGGATCAGCCCCAGCATTTT. Amino acids: CASSTTGGWDQPQHF. J is TRBJ1-5 and V is TRBV19, with 9 positions matching TRBD1. There are 15 residues in the CDR3. CDR1 LNHDA and CDR2 SQIVND come from the germline V gene (reference sequence). J was trimmed by 5 bases and V by 4 bases; bases with no gene match: 6.

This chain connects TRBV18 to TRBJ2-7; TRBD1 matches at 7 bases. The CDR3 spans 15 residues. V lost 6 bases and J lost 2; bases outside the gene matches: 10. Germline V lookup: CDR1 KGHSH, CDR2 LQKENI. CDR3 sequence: CASSNPNTGAYEQYF. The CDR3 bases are TGTGCCAGCTCTAACCCGAATACAGGGGCCTACGAGCAGTACTTC.

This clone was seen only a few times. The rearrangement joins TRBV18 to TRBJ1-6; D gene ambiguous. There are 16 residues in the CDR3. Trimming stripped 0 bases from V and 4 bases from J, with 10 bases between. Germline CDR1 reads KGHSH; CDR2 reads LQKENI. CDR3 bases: TGTGCCAGCTCACCACCGGGGAGTGGGTATAATTCACCCCTCCACTTT. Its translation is CASSPPGSGYNSPLHF.

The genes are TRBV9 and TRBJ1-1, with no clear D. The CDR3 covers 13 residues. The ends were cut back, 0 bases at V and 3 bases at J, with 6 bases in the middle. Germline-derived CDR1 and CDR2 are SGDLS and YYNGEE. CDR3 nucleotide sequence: TGTGCCAGCAGCGTAGGGTCGGACACTGAAGCTTTCTTT. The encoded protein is CASSVGSDTEAFF.

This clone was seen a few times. Here the CDR3 DNA reads TGTGCCAGCAGCAAACTCTCTGACAGGCGGAAAGAGACCCAGTACTTC. Translation gives CASSKLSDRRKETQYF. The chain links TRBV14 to TRBJ2-5; possible D gene TRBD1, 6 bases. V lost 5 bases to trimming and J lost 3 bases, with 19 bases between them. The length of the CDR3 is 16 residues. The germline V gene has CDR1 SGHDN and CDR2 FVKESK.

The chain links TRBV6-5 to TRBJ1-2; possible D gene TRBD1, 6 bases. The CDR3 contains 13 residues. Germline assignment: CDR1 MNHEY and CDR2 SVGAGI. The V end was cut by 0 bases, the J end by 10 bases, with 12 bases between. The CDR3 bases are TGTGCCAGCAGTTACTCCGTTGCAGGGGACTACACCTTC. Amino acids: CASSYSVAGDYTF.

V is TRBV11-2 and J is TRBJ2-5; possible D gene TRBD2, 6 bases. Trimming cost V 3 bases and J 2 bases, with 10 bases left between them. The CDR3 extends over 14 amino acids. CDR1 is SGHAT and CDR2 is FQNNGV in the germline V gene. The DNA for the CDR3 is TGTGCCAGCAGCTTCGGAGGGCCTCAAGAGACCCAGTACTTC. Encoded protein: CASSFGGPQETQYF.

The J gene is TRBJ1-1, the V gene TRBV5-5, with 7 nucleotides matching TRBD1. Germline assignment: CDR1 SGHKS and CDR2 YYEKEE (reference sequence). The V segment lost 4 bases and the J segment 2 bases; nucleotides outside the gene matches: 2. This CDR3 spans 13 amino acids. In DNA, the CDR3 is TGTGCCAGCAGCCGGGACAGTAACACTGAAGCTTTCTTT. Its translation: CASSRDSNTEAFF.

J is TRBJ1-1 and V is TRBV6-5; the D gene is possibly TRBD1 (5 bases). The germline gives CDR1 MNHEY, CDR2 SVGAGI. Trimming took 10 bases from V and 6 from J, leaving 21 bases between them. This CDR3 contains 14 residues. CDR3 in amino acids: CATTKTGTRAEAFF. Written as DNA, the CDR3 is TGTGCCACCACCAAGACCGGGACTAGGGCTGAAGCTTTCTTT.